This T cell receptor beta chain emerged from a study of TIL therapy for anti-PD-1-resistant metastatic lung cancer. Whole-study context: Tumors had a median PD-L1 proportion score of around 6%. Most patients had lung adenocarcinoma; a handful of tumors were EGFR-mutant, two ALK-rearranged; half smoked currently or formerly. Tumors carried a median approximately 1.6 non-synonymous mutations per megabase.

The immunoSEQ assay was v3. Data came from immunoSEQ multiplex PCR; TCRdb stores just in-frame clones and leaves some out. The sample yields around 30,000 clones, 74% seen once. The time point is: pre-treatment sample, taken before nivolumab and TIL therapy. The sequence derives from a woman aged 30-85 years with non-small cell lung cancer. The specimen comprised blood, sampled at baseline.

This CDR3 is CASSETGGNTIYF. Here the CDR3 DNA reads TGTGCCAGCAGTGAAACGGGGGGGAACACCATATATTTT. This chain connects TRBV6-1 to TRBJ1-3; a weak D match, TRBD1 (5 bases). Trimming removed 2 bases from V and 7 bases from J, with 9 bases in between. Germline V gene lookup returns CDR1 MNHNS and CDR2 SASEGT. The CDR3 consists of 13 residues.